The 21 T cell receptor beta chains in this list originate from one sample, sequenced in a study of blood T cell repertoires in COVID-19. Assay used: immunoSEQ multiplex PCR; TCRdb lists only in-frame clones, some missing. The sample lists 400,000 or so clones; around 91% were seen once. Sequencing used PBMCs or T cells enriched from blood (not recorded which). These receptor sequences come from a man younger than 45 who had recovered from COVID-19.

Ten or more counts support this clone. The V gene is TRBV7-2, the J gene TRBJ1-2; 7 bases fit TRBD1. V shed 6 bases and J 8 bases; nucleotides not matched to a gene: 15. Germline CDR1 reads SGHTA; CDR2 reads FQGNSA. The CDR3 extends over 15 amino acids. The CDR3 spells CASSRRQGAEGGYTF. The CDR3 region has the DNA TGTGCCAGCAGTCGTAGACAGGGAGCGGAGGGCGGCTACACCTTC.

The chain recombines TRBV12-3 or TRBV12-4 with TRBJ2-5; D uncertain. The CDR3 loop spans 12 amino acids. V was shortened by 6 bases and J by 1 base, with 6 bases between the two germline ends. The CDR3 loop reads CASSNFQETQYF. CDR3 sequence (DNA): TGTGCCAGCAGCAATTTCCAAGAGACCCAGTACTTC.

As for this clone: The DNA is left out, because the CDR3 cannot be placed on it with certainty; the CDR3 is given as TCRdb lists it. The chain's CDR3 is CASSKGVAQGSVYEQYF. The chain is built from TRBV21-1 and TRBJ2-7; the table names TRBD1, a call not compared with the DNA. TRBV21-1 is flagged as a pseudogene. The CDR3 contains 17 residues when both ends are counted.

This sequence joins TRBV21-1 and TRBJ2-3; the tabulated D call, TRBD1, remains unverified against the DNA. TRBV21-1 is reported as a pseudogene. The CDR3 runs to 16 residues. CDR3 bases: TGTGCCAGCAGCCCCCGGACAGGGATCGAGGCAGATACGCAGTATTTT. Protein: CASSPRTGIEADTQYF.

The chain couples TRBV6-1 to TRBJ2-4, with 7 bases that match TRBD1. This CDR3 spans 16 amino acids. Germline CDR1 is MNHNS and CDR2 is SASEGT. J lost 0 bases, V lost 4 bases, and 6 bases had no gene match. This CDR3 reads CASSAGDSLAKNIQYF. CDR3 DNA: TGTGCCAGCAGTGCAGGGGACAGCCTAGCCAAAAACATTCAGTACTTC.

The chain combines TRBV18 with TRBJ1-5, with a possible D match to TRBD1 (6 bases). Per germline, CDR1 KGHSH and CDR2 LQKENI. Trimming removed 3 bases from V and 4 bases from J, with 7 bases in between. The CDR3 sequence is 13 residues long. CDR3 in DNA: TGTGCCAGCTCACCGGGGGCGAATCAGCCCCAGCATTTT. Amino acids: CASSPGANQPQHF.

This rearrangement joins TRBV6-5 to TRBJ1-1, with TRBD1 matching over 8 bases. With 10 bases clipped from V and 4 bases from J, the junction kept 8 bases outside the gene matches. Per the germline V gene, CDR1 is MNHEY and CDR2 is SVGAGI. The CDR3 runs to 13 residues. Here the CDR3 reads CATRQGATTEAFF. The CDR3 DNA follows: TGTGCCACCCGTCAGGGGGCTACCACTGAAGCTTTCTTT.

This rearrangement joins TRBV19 to TRBJ1-5; tentative D call: TRBD1 (5 bases). V was clipped by 5 bases and J by 3 bases, with 11 bases between them. Germline-derived CDR1 and CDR2 are LNHDA and SQIVND (reference sequence). The CDR3 contains 14 residues. The DNA of the CDR3 is TGTGCCAGTAGTCTACAGGCCTCCAATCAGCCCCAGCATTTT. As protein: CASSLQASNQPQHF. Full variable domain (rest looked up from reference TRBV19 and TRBJ1-5): DGGITQSPKYLFRKEGQNVTLSCEQNLNHDAMYWYRQDPGQGLRLIYYSQIVNDFQKGDIAEGYSVSREKKESFPLTVTSAQKNPTAFYLCASSLQASNQPQHFGDGTRLSIL.

This clone was found once. The V gene is TRBV6-6, the J gene TRBJ1-1; maybe TRBD1 (6 bases). The CDR3 consists of 15 residues. Per germline, CDR1 MNHNY and CDR2 SVGAGI (reference sequence). The V gene lost 7 bases and the J gene lost 4 bases, with 19 bases spanning the gap. The CDR3 sequence: CASTEGGVGFTEAFF. CDR3 bases: TGTGCCAGCACTGAGGGGGGGGTAGGGTTCACTGAAGCTTTCTTT.

This chain joins TRBV11-2 and TRBJ1-1; 8 nucleotides match TRBD1. Germline values: CDR1 SGHAT, CDR2 FQNNGV. The CDR3 consists of 17 residues. Trimming took 4 bases from V and 1 from J; bases not matched to a gene: 11. The CDR3 nucleotides read TGTGCCAGCAGCTATCGCAGGGGGCGAGGCACGAACACTGAAGCTTTCTTT. Translating gives CASSYRRGRGTNTEAFF.

The chain carries TRBV19 and TRBJ2-7, with D maybe TRBD2 (6 bases). This CDR3 spans 13 amino acids. The V gene lost 8 bases and the J gene lost 2 bases, with 13 bases spanning the gap. Germline V gives CDR1 LNHDA, CDR2 SQIVND (reference sequence). This chain's CDR3 is CASGGVPTYEQYF. The DNA of the CDR3 is TGTGCCAGTGGCGGGGTCCCCACCTACGAGCAGTACTTC.

The J gene is TRBJ2-7, the V gene TRBV5-1; TRBD2 matches at 7 bases. In germline, CDR1 is SGHRS, CDR2 YFSETQ. There are 14 residues in the CDR3. J gave up 3 bases and V 3 bases, and 6 bases lay outside the gene matches. The CDR3 spells CASSSLARLYEQYF. CDR3 sequence (DNA): TGCGCCAGCAGCTCACTAGCGCGGCTCTACGAGCAGTACTTC.

This chain uses TRBV7-8 with TRBJ1-2; D is unclear. The CDR3 loop spans 11 amino acids. Germline loops: CDR1 SGHVS, CDR2 FQNEAQ. In nucleotides, the CDR3 is TGTCCTAGTTCCGGTTCCGCACGCTACACCTTC. Translation gives CPSSGSARYTF.

The chain is built from TRBV10-1 and TRBJ1-1; possible D gene TRBD1, 6 bases. V was clipped by 2 bases and J by 4 bases, with 20 bases between them. The CDR3 runs to 17 residues. CDR1 and CDR2 (germline): WNHNN, SYGVQD (reference sequence). CDR3 DNA: TGCGCCAGCAGTGAGGAACAGGGAAGAGGAGTAGGCACTGAAGCTTTCTTT. It specifies CASSEEQGRGVGTEAFF.

V usage is TRBV6-1 and J usage is TRBJ2-7; TRBD1 aligns across 7 bases. The V gene's germline CDR1 is MNHNS and CDR2 SASEGT. The CDR3 covers 16 residues. J gave up 2 bases and V 4 bases, and 11 bases lay outside the gene matches. In nucleotides, the CDR3 is TGTGCCAGCAGTGTCCCCCGGGACAGAGAAACCTACGAGCAGTACTTC. Its translation is CASSVPRDRETYEQYF.

The rearrangement links TRBV6-5 to TRBJ1-5; maybe TRBD1 (6 bases). CDR1 is MNHEY and CDR2 is SVGAGI in the germline V gene. V lost 1 base and J 5 bases, leaving 12 bases between the germline ends. The CDR3 totals 15 residues. This CDR3 reads CASSYLGQRDQPQHF. The CDR3 DNA follows: TGTGCCAGCAGTTACTTAGGACAGAGGGATCAGCCCCAGCATTTT.

The chain employs TRBV24-1 and TRBJ2-5; D not resolved. The V end was cut by 4 bases, the J end by 2 bases, with 10 bases between. The CDR3 has 14 amino acids. Germline V gene data show CDR1 as KGHDR and CDR2 as SFDVKD. Here the CDR3 reads CATSDPLIQETQYF. The CDR3 nucleotides are TGTGCCACCAGTGACCCACTAATACAAGAGACCCAGTACTTC.

The chain combines TRBV3-1 (or the pseudogene TRBV3-2) with TRBJ1-5; 9 bases are shared with TRBD1. Germline CDR1 reads LGHDT; CDR2 reads YNNKEL (reference sequence). The CDR3 totals 15 residues. J gave up 1 base and V 4 bases, and 2 bases lay outside the gene matches. CDR3 in amino acids: CASSLGTGSNQPQHF. The DNA of the CDR3 is TGTGCCAGCAGCCTAGGGACAGGGAGCAATCAGCCCCAGCATTTT.

J is TRBJ1-1 and V is TRBV27; no definite D call. This CDR3 spans 13 amino acids. Looked up from germline, CDR1 is MNHEY and CDR2 is SMNVEV (reference sequence). The V end lost 3 bases, the J end lost 2 bases, and 7 bases lay between the germline ends. This chain's CDR3 is CASSFSLNTEAFF. As DNA, the CDR3 is TGTGCCAGCAGTTTCTCACTTAACACTGAAGCTTTCTTT.

J is TRBJ2-5 and V is TRBV28; the D gene is possibly TRBD2 (6 bases). The CDR3 sequence is 15 residues long. The V gene's germline CDR1 is MDHEN and CDR2 SYDVKM. Trimming took 10 bases from V and 5 from J, leaving 23 bases between them. DNA of the CDR3: TGTGCCACGACCGAGGGCCTCGGGAGAGTGGAGACCCAGTACTTC. Translation gives CATTEGLGRVETQYF. Variable domain in full (rest from reference TRBV28 and TRBJ2-5): DVKVTQSSRYLVKRTGEKVFLECVQDMDHENMFWYRQDPGLGLRLIYFSYDVKMKEKGDIPEGYSVSREKKERFSLILESASTNQTSMYLCATTEGLGRVETQYFGPGTRLLVL.

This chain links TRBV19 with TRBJ2-1; 7 bases align to TRBD2. The germline V gene encodes CDR1 LNHDA and CDR2 SQIVND (reference sequence). The CDR3 is 14 amino acids. The ends lost 4 bases at V and 4 bases at J; junction bases unmatched: 4. This chain's CDR3 is CASSNRDYYNEQFF. CDR3 bases: TGTGCCAGTAGTAACCGGGACTATTACAATGAGCAGTTCTTC.